Reported below is one T cell receptor beta chain. Authors' data handling: Estimation of nucleated cell counts was performed using reference gene primer amplification. Method: immunoSEQ multiplex PCR; TCRdb's copy keeps in-frame clones and lacks some. Clone size and the V and J calls come from that table; the DNA yielded D and trimming. The sample has 70,000 to 90,000 clones, about 78% seen once; the top ten hold 15%. This entry belongs to a study of blood T cell repertoires in COVID-19. Background on the study: Nucleic acid was either cDNA or gDNA, and it came from T cells, B-cell-depleted T cells, or PBMCs.

Germline-derived CDR1 and CDR2 are SGHVS and FQNEAQ. The CDR3 extends over 18 amino acids. Losses at the gene ends were 5 bases for V and 7 bases for J; bases not matched to a gene: 20. This receptor was obtained from a human donor in a cohort sampled during active COVID-19. This chain joins TRBV7-8 and TRBJ2-7, with TRBD2 matching 10 bases. The sequenced sample consisted of peripheral blood. CDR3 coding DNA: TGTGCCAGCAGCCCAGGAGGGGGAACAGCGGGAGGGCTAGGGGAGCAGTACGTC. Translation gives CASSPGGGTAGGLGEQYV.